One sample yielded the 27 T cell receptor beta chains listed below, sequenced in a study of cytomegalovirus exposure and HLA in healthy donors. Primers for the PCR totalled 60 Vbeta and 13 Jbeta. TCRdb keeps only in-frame clones here, not all; method: immunoSEQ multiplex PCR. The sample includes tens of thousands of clones, 84% of them seen just once. Sequenced: PBMCs. All receptors derive from a woman between 18 and 29 years old in good health and CMV-seronegative.

The V gene is TRBV7-9, the J gene TRBJ2-2; unclear D gene. Trimming shortened V by 2 bases and J by 5 bases, and 6 bases separated the two germline ends. The length of the CDR3 is 13 residues. Germline CDR1 is SEHNR and CDR2 is FQNEAQ (reference sequence). CDR3 bases: TGTGCCAGCAGCTTATCAGAAACCGGGGAGCTGTTTTTT. This codes for CASSLSETGELFF.

The chain joins TRBV27 to TRBJ2-3, with D unresolved. The ends were cut back, 4 bases at V and 1 base at J, with 6 bases in the middle. Germline V CDR1 and CDR2: MNHEY, SMNVEV (reference sequence). The length of the CDR3 is 13 residues. CDR3 DNA sequence: TGTGCCAGCAGTTCCCCCGGCACAGATACGCAGTATTTT. Protein sequence: CASSSPGTDTQYF.

CDR3 bases: TGTGCCAGAGGGGGAACCGTCTACGAGCAGTACTTC. It codes for CARGGTVYEQYF. The V gene is TRBV2, the J gene TRBJ2-7; D perhaps matches TRBD1 (6 bases). Trimming pared 9 bases from V and 3 bases from J, leaving 12 bases between. The CDR3 is 12 residues long. The germline CDR1 and CDR2 sequences are SNHLY and FYNNEI.

V gene TRBV11-3 combines with J gene TRBJ2-7, with TRBD1 identical over 9 bases. The germline V gene encodes CDR1 SGHNT and CDR2 YENEEA. This CDR3 has 14 amino acids. J gave up 5 bases and V 4 bases, and 6 bases lay outside the gene matches. The CDR3 loop reads CASSSGQGTDEQYF. CDR3 bases: TGTGCCAGCAGCTCGGGACAGGGTACCGACGAGCAGTACTTC.

As DNA, the CDR3 is TGTGCCAGCAGTAAACAAGCGGGAGACAATACAGATACGCAGTATTTT. This codes for CASSKQAGDNTDTQYF. The chain is built from TRBV28 and TRBJ2-3; 8 positions agree with TRBD2. Per germline, CDR1 MDHEN and CDR2 SYDVKM. This CDR3 comprises 16 residues. V gave up 5 bases and J gave up 3 bases; unmatched junction bases: 10.

The chain has TRBV28 and TRBJ2-1; perhaps TRBD1 as D (6 bases). CDR1 and CDR2 from the germline V gene are MDHEN and SYDVKM. The CDR3 contains 14 residues. Trimming took 3 bases from V and 3 from J, leaving 9 bases between them. The CDR3 DNA follows: TGTGCCAGCAGTTTGGGGACAAACTACAATGAGCAGTTCTTC. Amino acid sequence: CASSLGTNYNEQFF.

The chain employs TRBV7-9 and TRBJ2-3, with 12 positions matching TRBD2. V shed 5 bases, J shed 3 bases, and the junction held 3 bases outside the gene matches. The CDR3 has 15 residues. CDR1 and CDR2 (germline): SEHNR, FQNEAQ (reference sequence). The CDR3 region has the DNA TGTGCCAGCAGCCTTGGACTAGCGGGGACAGATACGCAGTATTTT. Its translation: CASSLGLAGTDTQYF.

The chain links TRBV19 to TRBJ2-1; 7 nucleotides agree with TRBD1. The junction had 5 bases not matched to a gene; V was cut back by 7 bases and J by 5 bases. CDR3 length: 13 amino acids. Germline CDR1 LNHDA, CDR2 SQIVND (reference sequence). The CDR3 coding sequence is TGTGCCAGTACCGGGACAGTCAACAATGAGCAGTTCTTC. Encoded protein: CASTGTVNNEQFF.

The chain links TRBV21-1 to TRBJ2-3; the table's D call TRBD1 went unverified against the DNA. TRBV21-1 is listed as a pseudogene. CDR3 size: 16 residues. The CDR3 DNA sequence: TGTGCCAGCAGCAAAGCCCACAGGCCTAGCACAGATACGCAGTATTTT. Translating gives CASSKAHRPSTDTQYF.

This chain links TRBV25-1 with TRBJ1-1, with TRBD1 matching over 8 bases. V gave up 1 base and J gave up 6 bases; unmatched junction bases: 10. Germline V CDR1 and CDR2: MGHDK, SYGVNS. CDR3 length: 16 amino acids. Here the CDR3 DNA reads TGTGCCAGCAGTGAATGGTCTGGTCAGGGGGCCTCTGAAGCTTTCTTT. This encodes CASSEWSGQGASEAFF.

The rearrangement uses TRBV28 and TRBJ2-1; the match to TRBD2 covers 11 bases. After removal of 3 bases from V and 5 bases from J, the junction contained 3 bases not matched to a gene. The germline gives CDR1 MDHEN, CDR2 SYDVKM. CDR3 length: 15 amino acids. The CDR3 DNA reads TGTGCCAGCAGTTTCGTGACTAGCGGGAACAATGAGCAGTTCTTC. Translated, it gives CASSFVTSGNNEQFF.

This clone showed up just once. For the CDR3, the DNA is TGTGCCAGCAGTGAATCAGGGGTCCAGACCCAGTACTTC. Residues: CASSESGVQTQYF. The J gene is TRBJ2-5, the V gene TRBV25-1, with TRBD1 as a possible D gene (6 bases). The CDR3 is 13 amino acids. V was pared by 1 base and J by 6 bases, with 9 bases between. CDR1 is MGHDK, CDR2 SYGVNS, per germline.

This sequence joins TRBV18 and TRBJ2-2, with D perhaps matching TRBD1 (6 bases). The CDR3 length is 15 residues. CDR1 and CDR2 (germline): KGHSH, LQKENI. V lost 1 base to trimming and J lost 1 base, with 7 bases between them. CDR3 nucleotides: TGTGCCAGCTCACCACAGGGACAGAACACCGGGGAGCTGTTTTTT. The encoded protein is CASSPQGQNTGELFF.

This clone was recorded only once. This chain connects TRBV27 to TRBJ2-6; TRBD2 is a possible D gene (7 bases). The germline V and J ends were trimmed by 2 bases and 2 bases, with 13 bases remaining between them. CDR1 is MNHEY and CDR2 is SMNVEV in the germline V gene (reference sequence). The CDR3 has 17 residues. This CDR3 reads CASSLKGGETGANVLTF. DNA of the CDR3: TGTGCCAGCAGTTTAAAAGGGGGGGAGACTGGGGCCAACGTCCTGACTTTC.

The chain recombines TRBV5-1 with TRBJ2-1, with a tentative D call TRBD2 (7 bases). CDR3 length: 14 residues. V dropped 1 base and J dropped 4 bases, with 9 bases sitting between them. Per germline, CDR1 SGHRS and CDR2 YFSETQ. CDR3 bases: TGCGCCAGCAGCTTGAGGGGGGGGTACAATGAGCAGTTCTTC. Translated, it gives CASSLRGGYNEQFF.

The chain carries TRBV19 and TRBJ1-5; D is unresolved. Looked up from germline, CDR1 is LNHDA and CDR2 is SQIVND (reference sequence). The CDR3 runs to 14 residues. The ends were cut back, 7 bases at V and 5 bases at J, with 15 bases in the middle. CDR3 in amino acids: CASTRGRGYQPQHF. The CDR3 region has the DNA TGTGCCAGTACCCGAGGGAGAGGATATCAGCCCCAGCATTTT.

The chain carries TRBV7-9 and TRBJ2-7; tentative D call: TRBD2 (5 bases). This CDR3 is 14 amino acids long. Looked up from germline, CDR1 is SEHNR and CDR2 is FQNEAQ (reference sequence). Deletions cut 2 bases from V and 0 bases from J, with 8 bases between. Here the CDR3 reads CASSLREPSYEQYF. CDR3 bases: TGTGCCAGCAGCTTAAGGGAGCCCTCCTACGAGCAGTACTTC. Together with reference TRBV7-9 and TRBJ2-7, the CDR3 gives the full variable domain: DTGVSQNPRHKITKRGQNVTFRCDPISEHNRLYWYRQTLGQGPEFLTYFQNEAQLEKSRLLSDRFSAERPKGSFSTLEIQRTEQGDSAMYLCASSLREPSYEQYFGPGTRLTVT.

The chain carries TRBV5-6 and TRBJ2-3; D is unclear. Trimming shortened V by 2 bases and J by 6 bases, and 7 bases separated the two germline ends. Germline-derived CDR1 and CDR2 are SGHDT and YYEEEE. The CDR3 is 12 amino acids. The CDR3 DNA reads as TGTGCCAGCAGCTTCGGGTTGGATACGCAGTATTTT. Amino acids: CASSFGLDTQYF.

The genes are TRBV7-8 and TRBJ2-3; possibly TRBD2 for D (6 bases). CDR1 and CDR2 (germline): SGHVS, FQNEAQ. The CDR3 covers 16 residues. Trimming shortened V by 1 base and J by 2 bases, and 13 bases separated the two germline ends. The CDR3 DNA reads as TGTGCCAGCAGCTTAGTTGGTAGCGGCATCACAGATACGCAGTATTTT. Protein sequence: CASSLVGSGITDTQYF.

The rearrangement joins TRBV19 to TRBJ2-6; 7 positions agree with TRBD1. J was trimmed by 4 bases and V by 5 bases; bases with no gene match: 8. The CDR3 is 16 amino acids. Germline CDR1 reads LNHDA; CDR2 reads SQIVND (reference sequence). In nucleotides, the CDR3 is TGTGCCAGTAGTTCCAGACAGGGTGGGGGGGCCAACGTCCTGACTTTC. It yields the protein CASSSRQGGGANVLTF.

This chain links TRBV11-2 with TRBJ1-4; possibly TRBD1 for D (5 bases). The V end was cut by 4 bases, the J end by 8 bases, with 14 bases between. The CDR3 spans 14 residues. Per the germline V gene, CDR1 is SGHAT and CDR2 is FQNNGV. The CDR3 loop reads CASSWGSGGEKLFF. The CDR3 coding sequence is TGTGCCAGCAGCTGGGGGAGCGGGGGGGAAAAACTGTTTTTT.

This sequence joins TRBV6-1 and TRBJ1-5; TRBD1 is a possible D gene (6 bases). Germline values: CDR1 MNHNS, CDR2 SASEGT. The V gene lost 5 bases and the J gene lost 6 bases, with 17 bases spanning the gap. CDR3 length: 15 amino acids. Here the CDR3 DNA reads TGTGCCAGCAGTTCCTGGGGGGGGCGAGGTCAGCCCCAGCATTTT. Its protein is CASSSWGGRGQPQHF.

The chain combines TRBV7-9 with TRBJ2-2; 8 bases map to TRBD2. Germline CDR1 reads SEHNR; CDR2 reads FQNEAQ (reference sequence). With V trimmed by 6 bases and J by 3 bases, 6 bases remained unmatched. CDR3 length: 15 residues. CDR3 bases: TGTGCCAGCAGTTCCGGGACTAGTTACACCGGGGAGCTGTTTTTT. It codes for CASSSGTSYTGELFF.

V and J are TRBV10-1 and TRBJ2-7; D gene ambiguous. Between the trimmed V and J ends, which lost 3 bases and 4 bases, there was a span of 4 bases. Germline V lookup: CDR1 WNHNN, CDR2 SYGVQD (reference sequence). The CDR3 runs to 11 residues. CDR3 amino acids: CASSDGYEQYF. CDR3 bases: TGCGCCAGCAGTGACGGGTACGAGCAGTACTTC.

About this clone itself: Compared with germline, one end of the junction differs, possibly owing to a read error. This chain's CDR3 is CASSLVGTSLYGYPF. In DNA form, the CDR3 reads TGTGCCAGCAGCTTAGTGGGCACAAGTCTCTATGGCTACCCCTTC. The genes are TRBV7-9 and TRBJ1-2; D ambiguous. The CDR3 runs 15 residues. CDR1 and CDR2 (germline): SEHNR, FQNEAQ (reference sequence).

For the CDR3, the DNA is TGTGCCAGCAGCGCCCCTCTAGCGGCCATAAGTGGGACAGATACGCAGTATTTT. Encoded protein: CASSAPLAAISGTDTQYF. This chain links TRBV9 with TRBJ2-3; 7 bases are a match to TRBD2. Germline V gene lookup returns CDR1 SGDLS and CDR2 YYNGEE. With 3 bases clipped from V and 3 bases from J, the junction kept 16 bases outside the gene matches. CDR3 length: 18 residues. The complete variable domain, with remaining parts taken from reference TRBV9 and TRBJ2-3, reads DSGVTQTPKHLITATGQRVTLRCSPRSGDLSVYWYQQSLDQGLQFLIQYYNGEERAKGNILERFSAQQFPDLHSELNLSSLELGDSALYFCASSAPLAAISGTDTQYFGPGTRLTVL.

This chain connects TRBV5-6 to TRBJ2-3; 9 positions agree with TRBD2. Germline assignment: CDR1 SGHDT and CDR2 YYEEEE. V shed 1 base and J 2 bases; nucleotides not matched to a gene: 5. The CDR3 consists of 16 residues. Written as DNA, the CDR3 is TGTGCCAGCAGCTTGAGGAGCGGGGGGCACACAGATACGCAGTATTTT. It yields the protein CASSLRSGGHTDTQYF.